Below, one TCR beta chain is given with its context. This clonotype has only a few counts. What antigen it recognizes has not been identified. The sample holds no much larger clone one base away, and base qualities are not on file. This specimen belongs to a study of response to subunit inactivated influenza vaccine (dated by TCRdb to the late 2010s). In terms of the full investigation: To follow how T cells responded to a trivalent subunit inactivated influenza vaccine, the researchers relied on deep quantitative profiling of the T cell receptor repertoire. What the authors observed across the whole study: The authors proposed that each seasonal influenza vaccination may bring in only a limited number of new T cells.

Libraries came from RT-PCR. Data came from an Illumina HiSeq 2500. The public reads were reprocessed in TCRdb via fastp at Q25 and MiXCR, keeping in-frame beta chains. Entries that share a CDR3 protein sequence are merged under the most common genes and DNA. The sample table lists hundreds of thousands of distinct CDR3 sequences, 7.6% of them with a count of one. The top ten hold roughly 13% of the sample. The CDR3 runs 12 residues from the cysteine to the phenylalanine. Only the CDR3 part of the read is kept: 36 bases, read in frame from the first base. Trimming costs V 5 bases and J 6 bases, and their ends lie 11 bases apart. Based on the germline V gene, the CDR1 and CDR2 sequences are KGHSY and FQNENV.

The source material was PBMCs from blood, sampled roughly 24 months after vaccination. Recombination joined TRBV16 with TRBJ2-7; 6 matching bases give a weak D call of TRBD2. The clonotype originates from a man between 50 and 75 years old who received an inactivated influenza vaccine. Donor details come from another sample of the same person, matched by shared clones. The CDR3 protein sequence reads: CASSARRGEQYF. The nucleotides are TGTGCCAGCAGCGCAAGGAGGGGCGAGCAGTACTTC.